This T cell receptor beta chain comes out of a study of blood T cells in healthy people across ages. The study, taken as a whole, reports: As age increased, TCR beta diversity per million T cells fell in a roughly linear fashion. More naive CD4+ cells and higher diversity were found in long-lived than in aged donors.

It was with a sample-barcoded 5' primer and a J-beta primer mix that a second PCR of roughly 7 to 11 cycles was run. Every molecule of cDNA carried a tag from a template-switch adaptor with 12 random nucleotides. TCRdb redid the calling of the 5' RACE reads with MiXCR, one entry per CDR3 protein. There are more than 1.4 million distinct CDR3 sequences in the sample; approximately 40% occur only once, and under 8% lies in the top ten. On this clonotype: Its antigen remains unidentified.

This TCR came from a woman between 18 and 29 years old in good health. Sequenced input: blood.

The CDR3: CASSWTPNFPGAQETQYF. CDR3 DNA sequence: TGTGCCAGCAGCTGGACCCCCAATTTTCCGGGGGCCCAAGAGACCCAGTACTTC. The chain is built from TRBV5-6 and TRBJ2-5; D tentatively reads TRBD1 or TRBD2 (6 bases each). The V and J ends lost 3 bases and 1 base respectively, with 22 bases between them. CDR3 length: 18 amino acids. CDR1 SGHDT and CDR2 YYEEEE come from the germline V gene.